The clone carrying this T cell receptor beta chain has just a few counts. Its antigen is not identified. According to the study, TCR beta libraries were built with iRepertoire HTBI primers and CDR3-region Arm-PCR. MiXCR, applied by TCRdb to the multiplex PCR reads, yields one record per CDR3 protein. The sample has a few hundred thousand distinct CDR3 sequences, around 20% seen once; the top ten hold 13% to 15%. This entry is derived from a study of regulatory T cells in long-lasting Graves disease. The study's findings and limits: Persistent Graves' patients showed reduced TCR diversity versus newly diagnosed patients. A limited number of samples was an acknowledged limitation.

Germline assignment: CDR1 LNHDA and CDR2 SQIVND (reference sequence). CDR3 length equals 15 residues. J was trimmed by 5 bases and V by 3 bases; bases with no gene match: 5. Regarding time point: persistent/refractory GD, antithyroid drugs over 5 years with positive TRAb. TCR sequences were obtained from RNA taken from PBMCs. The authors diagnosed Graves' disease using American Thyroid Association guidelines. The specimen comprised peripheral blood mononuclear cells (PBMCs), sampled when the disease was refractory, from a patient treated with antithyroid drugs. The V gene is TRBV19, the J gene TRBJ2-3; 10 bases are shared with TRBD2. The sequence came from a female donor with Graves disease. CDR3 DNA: TGTGCCAGTAGTATGGCTAGCGGGAGTGGAGATACGCAGTATTTT. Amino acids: CASSMASGSGDTQYF.